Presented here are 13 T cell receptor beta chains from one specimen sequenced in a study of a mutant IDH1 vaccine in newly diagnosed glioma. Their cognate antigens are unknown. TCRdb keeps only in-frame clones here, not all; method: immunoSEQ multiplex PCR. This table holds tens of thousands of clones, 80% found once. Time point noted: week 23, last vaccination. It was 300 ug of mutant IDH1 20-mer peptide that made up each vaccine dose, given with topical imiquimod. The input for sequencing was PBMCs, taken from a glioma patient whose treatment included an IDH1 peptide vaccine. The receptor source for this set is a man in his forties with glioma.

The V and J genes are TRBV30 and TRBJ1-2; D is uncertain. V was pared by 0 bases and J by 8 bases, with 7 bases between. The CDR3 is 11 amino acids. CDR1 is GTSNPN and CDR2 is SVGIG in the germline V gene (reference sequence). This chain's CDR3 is CAWSVLGGYTF. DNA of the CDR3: TGTGCCTGGAGTGTATTGGGGGGCTACACCTTC.

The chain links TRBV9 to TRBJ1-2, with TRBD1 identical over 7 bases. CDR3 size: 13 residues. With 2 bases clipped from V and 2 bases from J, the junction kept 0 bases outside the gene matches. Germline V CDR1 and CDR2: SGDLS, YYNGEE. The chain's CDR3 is CASSVTGNYGYTF. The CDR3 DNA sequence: TGTGCCAGCAGCGTGACAGGGAACTATGGCTACACCTTC.

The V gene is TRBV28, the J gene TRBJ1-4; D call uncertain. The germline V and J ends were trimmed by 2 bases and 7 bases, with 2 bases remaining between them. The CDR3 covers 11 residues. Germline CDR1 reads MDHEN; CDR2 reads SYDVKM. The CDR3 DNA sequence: TGTGCCAGCAGTTTAAGTGAAAAACTGTTTTTT. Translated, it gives CASSLSEKLFF.

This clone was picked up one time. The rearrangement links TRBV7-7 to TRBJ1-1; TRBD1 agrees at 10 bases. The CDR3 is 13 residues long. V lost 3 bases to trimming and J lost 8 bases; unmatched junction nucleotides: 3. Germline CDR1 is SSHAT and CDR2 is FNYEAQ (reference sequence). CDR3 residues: CASSLDRGTEAFF. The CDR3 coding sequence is TGTGCCAGCAGCTTGGACAGGGGGACCGAAGCTTTCTTT.

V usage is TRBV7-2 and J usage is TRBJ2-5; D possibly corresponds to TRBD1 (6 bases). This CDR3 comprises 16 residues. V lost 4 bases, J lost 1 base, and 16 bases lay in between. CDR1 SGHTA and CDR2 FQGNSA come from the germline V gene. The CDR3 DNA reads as TGTGCCAGCAGCTCCCCCGGACAGCACCTCCAAGAGACCCAGTACTTC. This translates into CASSSPGQHLQETQYF. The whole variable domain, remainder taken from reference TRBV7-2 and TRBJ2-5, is GAGVSQSPSNKVTEKGKDVELRCDPISGHTALYWYRQSLGQGLEFLIYFQGNSAPDKSGLPSDRFSAERTGGSVSTLTIQRTQQEDSAVYLCASSSPGQHLQETQYFGPGTRLLVL.

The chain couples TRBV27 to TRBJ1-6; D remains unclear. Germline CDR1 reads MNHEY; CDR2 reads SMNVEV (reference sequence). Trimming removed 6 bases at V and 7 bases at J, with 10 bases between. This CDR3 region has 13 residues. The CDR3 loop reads CASSQWVNSPLHF. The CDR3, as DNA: TGTGCCAGCAGCCAATGGGTAAATTCACCCCTCCACTTT.

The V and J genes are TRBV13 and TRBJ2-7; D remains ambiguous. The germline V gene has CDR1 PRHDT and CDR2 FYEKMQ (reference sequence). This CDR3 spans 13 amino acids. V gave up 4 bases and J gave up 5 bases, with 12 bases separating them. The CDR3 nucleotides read TGTGCCAGCAGCTCTTCAATGTTCGACGAGCAGTACTTC. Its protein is CASSSSMFDEQYF.

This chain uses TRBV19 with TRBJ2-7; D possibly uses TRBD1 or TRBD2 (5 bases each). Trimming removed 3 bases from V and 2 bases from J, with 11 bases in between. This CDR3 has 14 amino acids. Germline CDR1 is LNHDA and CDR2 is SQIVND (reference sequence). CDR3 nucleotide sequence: TGTGCCAGTAGTATCCGGGACGGAGCCTACGAGCAGTACTTC. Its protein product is CASSIRDGAYEQYF.

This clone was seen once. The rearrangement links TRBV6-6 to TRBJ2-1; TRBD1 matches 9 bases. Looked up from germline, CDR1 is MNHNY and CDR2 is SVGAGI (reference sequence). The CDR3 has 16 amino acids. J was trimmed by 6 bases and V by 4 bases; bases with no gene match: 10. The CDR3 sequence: CASSSTGTGTLNEQFF. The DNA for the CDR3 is TGTGCCAGCAGTTCGACCGGGACAGGGACCCTCAATGAGCAGTTCTTC.

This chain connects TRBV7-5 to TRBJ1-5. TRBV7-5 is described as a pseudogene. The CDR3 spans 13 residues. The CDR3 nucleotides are TGTGTCAGAAGCTTATTCCCCCGCGAGCCCCAGCATTTT. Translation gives CVRSLFPREPQHF.

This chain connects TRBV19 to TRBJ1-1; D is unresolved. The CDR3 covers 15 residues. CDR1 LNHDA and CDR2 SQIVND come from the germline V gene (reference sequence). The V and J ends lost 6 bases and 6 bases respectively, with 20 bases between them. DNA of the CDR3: TGTGCCAGTAGCCTGGGATTGGGTCCCCAGGCTGAAGCTTTCTTT. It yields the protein CASSLGLGPQAEAFF.

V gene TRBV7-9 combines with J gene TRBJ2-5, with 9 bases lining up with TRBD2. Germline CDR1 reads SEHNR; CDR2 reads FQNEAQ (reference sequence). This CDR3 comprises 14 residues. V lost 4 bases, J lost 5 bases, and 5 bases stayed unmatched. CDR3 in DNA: TGTGCCAGCAGCTGGCGGGGGGGGGCCGAGACCCAGTACTTC. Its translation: CASSWRGGAETQYF.

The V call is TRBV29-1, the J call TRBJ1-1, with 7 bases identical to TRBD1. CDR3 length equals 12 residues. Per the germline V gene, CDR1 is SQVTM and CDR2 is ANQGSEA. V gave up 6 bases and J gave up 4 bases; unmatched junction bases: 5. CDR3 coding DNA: TGCAGCGTCCCGAACAGGGGCACTGAAGCTTTCTTT. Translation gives CSVPNRGTEAFF.